The 20 T cell receptor beta chains in this list originate from one sample, sequenced in a study of OX40 agonist ivuxolimab in advanced cancers. Library creation used the immunoSEQ multiplex PCR assay. In its TCRdb copy, this immuneACCESS table keeps in-frame sequences only and misses some clones. Where compared with another copy, unresolved V genes explain less than half of these, and the others have no known cause. The table for this sample lists more than 65,000 clones; almost 85% of them were counted only once. The ten largest account for roughly 25% of the sample. The source was CD4+ or CD8+ T cells sorted from blood, collected in a trial of the OX40 agonist ivuxolimab. These TCRs come from an adult with an advanced solid tumor such as melanoma, head and neck, liver or kidney cancer.

This clone was counted a few times. This chain joins TRBV30 and TRBJ1-1, with TRBD1 matching over 8 bases. Trimming took 2 bases from V and 0 from J; bases not matched to a gene: 5. Looked up from germline, CDR1 is GTSNPN and CDR2 is SVGIG (reference sequence). The CDR3 sequence is 15 residues long. The CDR3 reads CAWSRRTGMNTEAFF. In nucleotides, the CDR3 is TGTGCCTGGAGTCGCCGGACAGGGATGAACACTGAAGCTTTCTTT.

The gene calls are TRBV7-2 and TRBJ2-2; D not certain. V gave up 5 bases and J gave up 6 bases, with 16 bases separating them. Germline V gene data show CDR1 as SGHTA and CDR2 as FQGNSA. The CDR3 is 15 amino acids. The DNA for the CDR3 is TGTGCCAGCAGCGCCCGACCTGGGTGGGCCGGGGAGCTGTTTTTT. Its translation is CASSARPGWAGELFF.

V is TRBV30 and J is TRBJ2-1; no clear D. CDR1 GTSNPN and CDR2 SVGIG come from the germline V gene (reference sequence). Deletions cut 4 bases from V and 5 bases from J, with 6 bases between. This CDR3 has 11 residues. DNA of the CDR3: TGTGCCTGGACGCAGAACAATGAGCAGTTCTTC. Its protein is CAWTQNNEQFF.

V gene TRBV4-2 combines with J gene TRBJ2-7; 10 nucleotides match TRBD1. Germline CDR1 is LGHNA and CDR2 is YNFKEQ. V dropped 4 bases and J dropped 3; count of bases not matched to a gene: 3. The CDR3 covers 14 residues. The CDR3 spells CASSPGQGFYEQYF. The CDR3 DNA follows: TGTGCCAGCAGCCCGGGACAGGGGTTCTACGAGCAGTACTTC.

J is TRBJ2-7 and V is TRBV19; tentative D call: TRBD2 (5 bases). There are 12 residues in the CDR3. Between the trimmed V and J ends, which lost 5 bases and 3 bases, there was a span of 8 bases. Germline V gene data show CDR1 as LNHDA and CDR2 as SQIVND (reference sequence). CDR3 nucleotide sequence: TGTGCCAGTAGTCCCAGCGGCTACGAGCAGTACTTC. This codes for CASSPSGYEQYF.

The V gene is TRBV9, the J gene TRBJ1-6; the D gene is possibly TRBD1 (6 bases). CDR1 SGDLS and CDR2 YYNGEE come from the germline V gene. This CDR3 is built from 14 residues. The V end lost 0 bases, the J end lost 7 bases, and 8 bases lay between the germline ends. CDR3 amino acids: CASSVGTANSPLHF. CDR3 nucleotides: TGTGCCAGCAGCGTAGGGACAGCAAATTCACCCCTCCACTTT.

This chain uses TRBV5-6 with TRBJ2-7; a weak D match, TRBD2 (5 bases). The CDR3 consists of 16 residues. In germline, CDR1 is SGHDT, CDR2 YYEEEE. V was clipped by 1 base and J by 3 bases, with 17 bases between them. The CDR3 loop is CASSLNAGGNLYEQYF. CDR3 in DNA: TGTGCCAGCAGCTTGAACGCAGGAGGTAATCTCTACGAGCAGTACTTC.

The J gene is TRBJ1-1, the V gene TRBV7-9, with TRBD1 as a possible D gene (6 bases). The germline V and J ends were trimmed by 4 bases and 6 bases, with 9 bases remaining between them. The CDR3 runs 12 residues. Germline V gene lookup returns CDR1 SEHNR and CDR2 FQNEAQ (reference sequence). Written as DNA, the CDR3 is TGTGCCAGCAGCTACAGGGCTGCTGAAGCTTTCTTT. As protein: CASSYRAAEAFF.

The chain links TRBV18 to TRBJ1-2, with 8 nucleotides matching TRBD1. CDR1 and CDR2 (germline): KGHSH, LQKENI. The V segment lost 3 bases and the J segment 2 bases; nucleotides outside the gene matches: 2. The CDR3 runs to 14 residues. DNA of the CDR3: TGTGCCAGCTCACCGGACAGGGAAAACTATGGCTACACCTTC. Protein: CASSPDRENYGYTF. The full variable domain, with the rest looked up from reference TRBV18 and TRBJ1-2, is NAGVMQNPRHLVRRRGQEARLRCSPMKGHSHVYWYRQLPEEGLKFMVYLQKENIIDESGMPKERFSAEFPKEGPSILRIQQVVRGDSAAYFCASSPDRENYGYTFGSGTRLTVV.

The chain is built from TRBV29-1 and TRBJ2-5; 10 bases map to TRBD2. V trimming: 4 bases; J trimming: 5 bases; junction bases outside the gene matches: 10. The germline V gene has CDR1 SQVTM and CDR2 ANQGSEA. The CDR3 length is 15 residues. The DNA for the CDR3 is TGCAGCGTTGTCGAGATTACTAGCGGGACGGAGACCCAGTACTTC. Protein: CSVVEITSGTETQYF.

This clone is a singleton in its sample. The rearrangement uses TRBV4-1 and TRBJ1-4, with 8 bases identical to TRBD1. V was pared by 1 base and J by 10 bases, with 17 bases of the junction left unmatched. The V gene's germline CDR1 is MGHRA and CDR2 YSYEKL. The CDR3 contains 18 residues. The CDR3 reads CASSQVFSLGTGRGKLFF. The CDR3, as DNA: TGCGCCAGCAGCCAAGTTTTCAGCCTCGGGACAGGCCGGGGAAAACTGTTTTTT.

The table lists this clone with a count of one. This chain uses TRBV7-2 with TRBJ2-5; D gene uncertain. Germline values: CDR1 SGHTA, CDR2 FQGNSA. This CDR3 is 13 amino acids long. Trimming took 3 bases from V and 2 from J, leaving 7 bases between them. This CDR3 is CASSFGVQETQYF. The CDR3 DNA reads TGTGCCAGCAGCTTTGGTGTTCAAGAGACCCAGTACTTC.

The rearrangement links TRBV6-1 to TRBJ2-3; D ambiguous. The CDR3 has 14 residues. V was cut by 7 bases and J by 4 bases, with 15 bases left in between. Looked up from germline, CDR1 is MNHNS and CDR2 is SASEGT. In DNA form, the CDR3 reads TGTGCCAGCAATTACGGCGAGGCGTCAGATACGCAGTATTTT. Its protein product is CASNYGEASDTQYF.

The chain uses TRBV7-9 and TRBJ2-1, with 10 bases aligning to TRBD2. From germline, CDR1 is SEHNR and CDR2 FQNEAQ (reference sequence). The CDR3 is 15 residues long. V was clipped by 5 bases and J by 8 bases; unmatched bases: 9. The CDR3 nucleotides are TGTGCCAGCAGCCTACTGCGGACTAGCGGCTATGAGCAGTTCTTC. The encoded protein is CASSLLRTSGYEQFF.

The chain links TRBV28 to TRBJ1-2, with 8 bases matching TRBD1. The V and J ends lost 6 bases and 4 bases, in that order; junction bases with no gene match: 7. This CDR3 has 14 amino acids. Per the germline V gene, CDR1 is MDHEN and CDR2 is SYDVKM. CDR3 nucleotide sequence: TGTGCCAGCAGATACCCAGGGGGCGGCTATGGCTACACCTTC. Translation: CASRYPGGGYGYTF.

This clone was counted a few times. The genes are TRBV28 and TRBJ2-3, with 7 bases identical to TRBD1. Germline lookup yields CDR1 MDHEN and CDR2 SYDVKM. Trimming at V came to 6 bases and at J to 2 bases, leaving 5 bases not matched to a gene. The CDR3 length is 14 residues. The DNA of the CDR3 is TGTGCCAGCAGCCGGGACAGCTTCACAGATACGCAGTATTTT. It encodes CASSRDSFTDTQYF.

The chain combines TRBV5-1 with TRBJ2-5, with D perhaps TRBD1 (5 bases). The V gene's germline CDR1 is SGHRS and CDR2 YFSETQ. Between the trimmed V and J ends, which lost 0 bases and 2 bases, there was a span of 8 bases. This CDR3 is 14 amino acids long. CDR3 coding DNA: TGCGCCAGCAGCTTGGTGTCAGGGCAAGAGACCCAGTACTTC. As protein: CASSLVSGQETQYF.

The J gene is TRBJ2-1, the V gene TRBV7-9, with a tentative D call TRBD1 (6 bases). CDR3 size: 15 residues. Trimming cost V 1 base and J 5 bases, with 12 bases left between them. CDR1 SEHNR and CDR2 FQNEAQ come from the germline V gene (reference sequence). The CDR3 DNA reads as TGTGCCAGCAGCTTAGTTGGGGGCGCCCACAATGAGCAGTTCTTC. As protein: CASSLVGGAHNEQFF.

The J gene is TRBJ2-7, the V gene TRBV14; no reliable D call. Trimming removed 1 base at V and 5 bases at J, with 12 bases between. The CDR3 has 14 amino acids. CDR1 and CDR2 from the germline V gene are SGHDN and FVKESK. The CDR3 DNA sequence: TGTGCCAGCAGCCAAGTTGTCGGAGTGGACGAGCAGTACTTC. Protein: CASSQVVGVDEQYF.

The V call is TRBV4-1, the J call TRBJ2-3; 8 positions agree with TRBD2. The trim removed 0 bases at V and 5 bases at J, leaving 10 bases unmatched. The V gene's germline CDR1 is MGHRA and CDR2 YSYEKL. This CDR3 is built from 17 residues. The CDR3 DNA reads as TGCGCCAGCAGCCAAGAAGGCGCCCCCGGGAGGGGAGATACGCAGTATTTT. As protein: CASSQEGAPGRGDTQYF.